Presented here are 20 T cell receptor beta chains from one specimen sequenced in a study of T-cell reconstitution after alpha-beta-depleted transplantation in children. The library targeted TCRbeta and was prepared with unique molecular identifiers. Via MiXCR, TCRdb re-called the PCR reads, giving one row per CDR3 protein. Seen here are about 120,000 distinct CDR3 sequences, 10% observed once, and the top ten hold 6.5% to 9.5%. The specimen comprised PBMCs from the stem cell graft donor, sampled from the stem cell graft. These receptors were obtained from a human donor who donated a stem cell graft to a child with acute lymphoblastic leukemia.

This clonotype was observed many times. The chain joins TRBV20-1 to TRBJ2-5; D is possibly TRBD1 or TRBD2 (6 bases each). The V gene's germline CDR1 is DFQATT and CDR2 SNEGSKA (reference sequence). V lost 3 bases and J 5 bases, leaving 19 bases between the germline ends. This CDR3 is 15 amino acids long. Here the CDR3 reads CSARPQWRGEETQYF. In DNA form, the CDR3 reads TGCAGTGCTAGGCCACAATGGAGGGGGGAGGAGACCCAGTACTTC.

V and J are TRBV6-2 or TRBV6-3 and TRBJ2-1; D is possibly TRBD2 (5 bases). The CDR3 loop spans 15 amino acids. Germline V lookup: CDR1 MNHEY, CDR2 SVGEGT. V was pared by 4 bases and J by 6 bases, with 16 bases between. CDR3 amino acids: CASSLQRRFVNEQFF. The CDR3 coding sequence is TGTGCCAGCAGTTTACAGCGGAGGTTCGTCAATGAGCAGTTCTTC.

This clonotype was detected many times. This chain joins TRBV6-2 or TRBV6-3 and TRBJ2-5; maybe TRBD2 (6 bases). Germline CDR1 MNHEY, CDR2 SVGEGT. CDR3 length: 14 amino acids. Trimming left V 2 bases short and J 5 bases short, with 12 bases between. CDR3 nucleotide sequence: TGTGCCAGCAGTTACGCCGGGAGTGGTGAGACCCAGTACTTC. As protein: CASSYAGSGETQYF.

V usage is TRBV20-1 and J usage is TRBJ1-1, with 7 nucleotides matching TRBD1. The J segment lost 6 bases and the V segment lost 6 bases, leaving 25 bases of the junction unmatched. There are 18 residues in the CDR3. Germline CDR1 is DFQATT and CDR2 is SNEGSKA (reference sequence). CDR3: CSAQGLAGTDPGGPEAFF. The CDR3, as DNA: TGCAGTGCCCAGGGCCTGGCCGGGACAGACCCCGGGGGGCCTGAAGCTTTCTTT.

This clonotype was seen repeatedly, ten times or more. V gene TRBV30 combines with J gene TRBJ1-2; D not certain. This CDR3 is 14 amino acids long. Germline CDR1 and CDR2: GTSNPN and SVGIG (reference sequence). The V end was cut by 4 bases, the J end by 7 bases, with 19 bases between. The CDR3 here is CAWMEGFGFRGYTF. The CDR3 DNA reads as TGTGCCTGGATGGAAGGGTTTGGCTTCCGTGGCTACACCTTC.

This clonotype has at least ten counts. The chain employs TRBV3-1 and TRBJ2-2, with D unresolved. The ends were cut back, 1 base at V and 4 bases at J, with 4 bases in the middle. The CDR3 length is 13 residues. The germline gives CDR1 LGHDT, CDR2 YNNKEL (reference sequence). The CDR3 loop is CASSQVVTGELFF. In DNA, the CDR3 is TGTGCCAGCAGCCAAGTGGTCACCGGGGAGCTGTTTTTT.

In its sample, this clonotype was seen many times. CDR3 DNA: TGTGCCAGCAGCTTAGGGTATGAAGGGGAGACCCAGTACTTC. Translation: CASSLGYEGETQYF. The rearrangement links TRBV7-2 to TRBJ2-5; D is ambiguous. V lost 1 base to trimming and J lost 5 bases, with 11 bases between them. The CDR3 is 14 amino acids. Germline CDR1 and CDR2: SGHTA and FQGNSA.

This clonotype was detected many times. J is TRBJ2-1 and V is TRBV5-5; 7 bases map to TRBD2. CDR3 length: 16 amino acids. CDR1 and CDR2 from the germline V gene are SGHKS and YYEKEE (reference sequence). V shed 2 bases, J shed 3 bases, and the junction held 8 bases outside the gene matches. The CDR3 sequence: CASSFEREANYNEQFF. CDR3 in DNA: TGTGCCAGCAGCTTTGAACGGGAGGCAAACTACAATGAGCAGTTCTTC.

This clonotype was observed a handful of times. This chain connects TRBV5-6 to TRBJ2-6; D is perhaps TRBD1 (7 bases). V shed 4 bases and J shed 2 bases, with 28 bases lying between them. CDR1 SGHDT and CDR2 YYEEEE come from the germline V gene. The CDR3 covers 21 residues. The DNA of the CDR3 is TGTGCCAGCAGCCAATTGCGGGCCGGGAGTACAGGGGACCCTGGGGCCAACGTCCTGACTTTC. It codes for CASSQLRAGSTGDPGANVLTF.

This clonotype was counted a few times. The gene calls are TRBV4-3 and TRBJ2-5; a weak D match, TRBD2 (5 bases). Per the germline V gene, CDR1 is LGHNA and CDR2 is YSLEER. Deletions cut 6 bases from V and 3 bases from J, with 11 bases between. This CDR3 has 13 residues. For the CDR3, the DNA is TGCGCCAGCAGTCGAGGGAGAAAAGAGACCCAGTACTTC. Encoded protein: CASSRGRKETQYF.

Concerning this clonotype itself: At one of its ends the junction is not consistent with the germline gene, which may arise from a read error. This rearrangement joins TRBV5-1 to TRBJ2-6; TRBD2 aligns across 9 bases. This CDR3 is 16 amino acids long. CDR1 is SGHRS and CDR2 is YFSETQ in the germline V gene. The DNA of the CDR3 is TGCGCCAGCAGCGAACTAGCGGGCTCTGGGGCCAACGGCCTGACTTTC. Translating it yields CASSELAGSGANGLTF.

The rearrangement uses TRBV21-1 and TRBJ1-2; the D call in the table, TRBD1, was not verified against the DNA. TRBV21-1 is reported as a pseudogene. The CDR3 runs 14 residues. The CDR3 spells CASRWQGPYYGYTF. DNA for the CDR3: TGTGCCAGCAGGTGGCAGGGGCCTTACTATGGCTACACCTTC.

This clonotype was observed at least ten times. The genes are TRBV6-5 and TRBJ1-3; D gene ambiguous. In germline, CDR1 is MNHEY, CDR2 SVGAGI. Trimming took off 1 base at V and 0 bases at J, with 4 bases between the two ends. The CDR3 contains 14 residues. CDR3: CASSYYSSGNTIYF. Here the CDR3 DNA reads TGTGCCAGCAGTTACTACAGCTCTGGAAACACCATATATTTT.

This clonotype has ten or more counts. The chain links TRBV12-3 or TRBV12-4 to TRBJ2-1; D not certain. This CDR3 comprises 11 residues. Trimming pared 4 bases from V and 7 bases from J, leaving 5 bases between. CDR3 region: CASSYRNEQFF. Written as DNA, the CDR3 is TGTGCCAGCAGTTATAGGAATGAGCAGTTCTTC.

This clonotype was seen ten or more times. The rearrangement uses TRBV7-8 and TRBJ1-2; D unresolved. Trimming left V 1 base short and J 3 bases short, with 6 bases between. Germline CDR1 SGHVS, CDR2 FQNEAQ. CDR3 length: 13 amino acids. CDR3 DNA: TGTGCCAGCAGCTTAGACCCTGACTATGGCTACACCTTC. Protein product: CASSLDPDYGYTF.

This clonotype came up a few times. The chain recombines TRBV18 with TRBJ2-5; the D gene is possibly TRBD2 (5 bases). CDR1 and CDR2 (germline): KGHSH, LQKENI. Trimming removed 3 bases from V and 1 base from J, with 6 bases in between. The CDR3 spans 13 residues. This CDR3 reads CASSPDFQETQYF. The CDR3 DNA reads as TGTGCCAGCTCACCGGACTTCCAAGAGACCCAGTACTTC. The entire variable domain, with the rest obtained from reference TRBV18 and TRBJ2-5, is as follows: NAGVMQNPRHLVRRRGQEARLRCSPMKGHSHVYWYRQLPEEGLKFMVYLQKENIIDESGMPKERFSAEFPKEGPSILRIQQVVRGDSAAYFCASSPDFQETQYFGPGTRLLVL.

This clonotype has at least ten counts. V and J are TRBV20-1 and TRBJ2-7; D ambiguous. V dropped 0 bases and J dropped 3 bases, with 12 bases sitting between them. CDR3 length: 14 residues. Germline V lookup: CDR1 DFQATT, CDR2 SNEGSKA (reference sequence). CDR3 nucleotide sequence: TGCAGTGCTAGAGATCCGGCGAGAGACTACGAGCAGTACTTC. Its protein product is CSARDPARDYEQYF.

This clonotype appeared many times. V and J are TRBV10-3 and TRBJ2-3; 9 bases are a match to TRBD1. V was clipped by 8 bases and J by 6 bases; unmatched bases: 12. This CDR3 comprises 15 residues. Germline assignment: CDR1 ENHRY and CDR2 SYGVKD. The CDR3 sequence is CAISEPGQGPDTQYF. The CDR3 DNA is TGTGCCATCTCAGAACCGGGACAGGGCCCCGATACGCAGTATTTT.

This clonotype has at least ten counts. The CDR3 DNA follows: TGTGCCAGCAGCCAAGGGCAGGTGCGGTACGAGCAGTACTTC. Its protein product is CASSQGQVRYEQYF. The chain uses TRBV3-1 and TRBJ2-7; D remains ambiguous. The germline V and J ends were trimmed by 1 base and 4 bases, with 11 bases remaining between them. CDR3 length equals 14 residues. Germline assignment: CDR1 LGHDT and CDR2 YNNKEL (reference sequence).

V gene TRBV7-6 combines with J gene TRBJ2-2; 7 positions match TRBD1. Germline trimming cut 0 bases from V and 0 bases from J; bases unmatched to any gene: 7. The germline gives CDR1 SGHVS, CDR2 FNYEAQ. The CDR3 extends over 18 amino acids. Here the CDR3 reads CASSLAGDRATNTGELFF. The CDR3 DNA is TGTGCCAGCAGCTTAGCGGGAGACAGGGCTACGAACACCGGGGAGCTGTTTTTT. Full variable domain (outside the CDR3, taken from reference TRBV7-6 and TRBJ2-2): GAGVSQSPRYKVTKRGQDVALRCDPISGHVSLYWYRQALGQGPEFLTYFNYEAQQDKSGLPNDRFSAERPEGSISTLTIQRTEQRDSAMYRCASSLAGDRATNTGELFFGEGSRLTVL.